This TCR beta chain was retrieved from a study of post-analysis software for immune sequencing data. Included in the TCR beta cDNA libraries were unique molecular identifiers. TCRdb analysed the PCR reads with MiXCR anew, one entry per CDR3 protein. The sample holds under 900,000 distinct CDR3 sequences, roughly 50% seen once. The receptor was isolated from a girl under 18 with multiple sclerosis. Sequencing was carried out using blood.

This CDR3 is CSATHPRLAGRSYEQYF. CDR3 sequence (DNA): TGCAGTGCTACGCACCCTCGACTAGCGGGACGGTCATACGAGCAGTACTTC. The chain is built from TRBV20-1 and TRBJ2-7; the match to TRBD2 covers 11 bases. CDR3 length: 17 amino acids. Germline CDR1 and CDR2: DFQATT and SNEGSKA (reference sequence). After removal of 4 bases from V and 4 bases from J, the junction contained 15 bases not matched to a gene.